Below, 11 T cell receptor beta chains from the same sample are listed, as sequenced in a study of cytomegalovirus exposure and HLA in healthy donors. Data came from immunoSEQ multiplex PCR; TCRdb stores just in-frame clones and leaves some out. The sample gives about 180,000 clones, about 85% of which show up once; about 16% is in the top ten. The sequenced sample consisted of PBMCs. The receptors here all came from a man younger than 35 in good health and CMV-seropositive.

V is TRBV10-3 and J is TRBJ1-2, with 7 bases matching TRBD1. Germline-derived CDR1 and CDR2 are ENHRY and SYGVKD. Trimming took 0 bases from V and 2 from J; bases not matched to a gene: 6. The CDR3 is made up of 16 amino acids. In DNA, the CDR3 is TGTGCCATCAGTGAGTCCCAGGGGGGACCAAACTATGGCTACACCTTC. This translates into CAISESQGGPNYGYTF.

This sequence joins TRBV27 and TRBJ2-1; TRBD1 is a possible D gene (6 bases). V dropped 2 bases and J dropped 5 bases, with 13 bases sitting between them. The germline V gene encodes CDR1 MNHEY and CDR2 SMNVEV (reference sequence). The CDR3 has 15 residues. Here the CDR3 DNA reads TGTGCCAGCAGTTTAGGGGGCGGACCCGACAATGAGCAGTTCTTC. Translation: CASSLGGGPDNEQFF.

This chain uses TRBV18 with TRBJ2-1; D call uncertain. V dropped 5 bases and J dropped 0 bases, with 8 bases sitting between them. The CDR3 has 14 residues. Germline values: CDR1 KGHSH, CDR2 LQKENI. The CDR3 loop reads CASSAVSSYNEQFF. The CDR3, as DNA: TGTGCCAGCTCAGCCGTGAGCTCCTACAATGAGCAGTTCTTC. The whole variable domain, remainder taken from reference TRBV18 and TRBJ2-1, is NAGVMQNPRHLVRRRGQEARLRCSPMKGHSHVYWYRQLPEEGLKFMVYLQKENIIDESGMPKERFSAEFPKEGPSILRIQQVVRGDSAAYFCASSAVSSYNEQFFGPGTRLTVL.

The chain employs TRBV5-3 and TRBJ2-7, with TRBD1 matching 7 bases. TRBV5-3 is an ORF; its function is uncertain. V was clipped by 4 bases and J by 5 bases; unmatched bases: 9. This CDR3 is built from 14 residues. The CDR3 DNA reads TGTGCCAGAAGCCTACAGGGGTCTTTCGACGAGCAGTACTTC. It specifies CARSLQGSFDEQYF.

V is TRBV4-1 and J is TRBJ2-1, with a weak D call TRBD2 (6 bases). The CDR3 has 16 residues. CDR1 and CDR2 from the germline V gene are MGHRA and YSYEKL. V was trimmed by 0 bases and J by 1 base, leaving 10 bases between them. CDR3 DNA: TGCGCCAGCAGCCAAGAGTTTGGACTATCCTACAATGAGCAGTTCTTC. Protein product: CASSQEFGLSYNEQFF.

The CDR3 sequence is CASSWVTGTDTQYF. In DNA, the CDR3 is TGTGCCAGCAGCTGGGTAACAGGGACAGATACGCAGTATTTT. This chain uses TRBV5-6 with TRBJ2-3, with D tentatively TRBD1 (6 bases). V was pared by 3 bases and J by 3 bases, with 11 bases between. The germline CDR1 and CDR2 sequences are SGHDT and YYEEEE. This CDR3 has 14 amino acids.

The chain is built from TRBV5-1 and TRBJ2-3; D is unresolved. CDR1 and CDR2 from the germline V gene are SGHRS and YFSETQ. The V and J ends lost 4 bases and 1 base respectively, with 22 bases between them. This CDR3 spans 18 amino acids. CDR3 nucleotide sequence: TGCGCCAGCAGCGCCGCCGAGGTTGCGTATATGGGCACAGATACGCAGTATTTT. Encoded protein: CASSAAEVAYMGTDTQYF.

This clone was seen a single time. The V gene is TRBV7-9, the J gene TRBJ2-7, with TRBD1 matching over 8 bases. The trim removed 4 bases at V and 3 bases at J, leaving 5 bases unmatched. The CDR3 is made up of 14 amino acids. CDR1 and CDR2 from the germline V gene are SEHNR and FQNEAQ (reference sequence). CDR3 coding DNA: TGTGCCAGCAGCTACGCCGGGACAGGCTACGAGCAGTACTTC. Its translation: CASSYAGTGYEQYF.

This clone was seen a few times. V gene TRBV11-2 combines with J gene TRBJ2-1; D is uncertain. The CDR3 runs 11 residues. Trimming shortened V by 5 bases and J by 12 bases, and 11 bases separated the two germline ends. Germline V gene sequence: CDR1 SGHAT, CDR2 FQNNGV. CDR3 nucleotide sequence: TGTGCCAGCAGCCATAGTGAGGCGCAGTTCTTC. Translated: CASSHSEAQFF.

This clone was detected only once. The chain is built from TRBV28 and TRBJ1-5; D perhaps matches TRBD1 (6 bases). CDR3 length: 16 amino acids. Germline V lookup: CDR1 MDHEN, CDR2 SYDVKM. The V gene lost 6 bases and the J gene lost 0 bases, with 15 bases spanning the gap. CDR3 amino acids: CASSYIGQFSNQPQHF. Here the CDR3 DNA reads TGTGCCAGCAGCTACATTGGACAGTTTAGCAATCAGCCCCAGCATTTT. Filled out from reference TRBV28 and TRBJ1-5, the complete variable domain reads DVKVTQSSRYLVKRTGEKVFLECVQDMDHENMFWYRQDPGLGLRLIYFSYDVKMKEKGDIPEGYSVSREKKERFSLILESASTNQTSMYLCASSYIGQFSNQPQHFGDGTRLSIL.

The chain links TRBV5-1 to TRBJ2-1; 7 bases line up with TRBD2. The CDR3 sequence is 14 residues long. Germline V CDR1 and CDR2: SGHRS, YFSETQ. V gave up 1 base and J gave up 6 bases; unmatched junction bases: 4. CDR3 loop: CASSLFGGSNEQFF. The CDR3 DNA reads TGCGCCAGCAGCTTGTTTGGCGGGAGCAATGAGCAGTTCTTC.